Shown below are 3 T cell receptor beta chains from a single sample sequenced in a study of blood T cell repertoires in COVID-19. Here immunoSEQ multiplex PCR was the method, and the copy in TCRdb shows in-frame clones only, minus some. The profile shows 150,000 to 200,000 clones, about nine tenths of them singletons. The specimen was peripheral blood. Receptors were obtained from a woman between 50 and 59 years old with acute or convalescent COVID-19.

Turning to this clone: The sample holds other DNA sequences that translate to the same CDR3. This rearrangement joins TRBV18 to TRBJ2-3; the match to TRBD2 covers 14 bases. CDR3 size: 16 residues. Germline trimming cut 3 bases from V and 1 base from J; bases unmatched to any gene: 0. CDR1 and CDR2 (germline): KGHSH, LQKENI. The CDR3 protein is CASSPGLAGGTDTQYF. The CDR3 region has the DNA TGTGCCAGCTCACCGGGACTAGCGGGGGGCACAGATACGCAGTATTTT. The variable domain in full, with the rest retrieved from reference TRBV18 and TRBJ2-3, is NAGVMQNPRHLVRRRGQEARLRCSPMKGHSHVYWYRQLPEEGLKFMVYLQKENIIDESGMPKERFSAEFPKEGPSILRIQQVVRGDSAAYFCASSPGLAGGTDTQYFGPGTRLTVL.

The rearrangement uses TRBV11-3 and TRBJ1-2; 9 nucleotides agree with TRBD1. The CDR3 consists of 13 residues. With V trimmed by 11 bases and J by 7 bases, 11 bases remained unmatched. Germline V gene sequence: CDR1 SGHNT, CDR2 YENEEA. This CDR3 reads CASALTGGSGYTF. The CDR3 nucleotides are TGTGCCTCGGCGCTGACAGGGGGTAGTGGCTACACCTTC.

In this sample, this clone turned up a few times. The chain carries TRBV30 and TRBJ1-2, with 7 bases aligning to TRBD1. From germline, CDR1 is GTSNPN and CDR2 SVGIG (reference sequence). The CDR3 is 13 residues long. The J segment lost 7 bases and the V segment lost 3 bases, leaving 8 bases of the junction unmatched. Written as DNA, the CDR3 is TGTGCCTGGAGGTATACAGGGGCGGGTGGCTACACCTTC. Translating gives CAWRYTGAGGYTF. The full variable domain, completed using reference TRBV30 and TRBJ1-2, is SQTIHQWPATLVQPVGSPLSLECTVEGTSNPNLYWYRQAAGRGLQLLFYSVGIGQISSEVPQNLSASRPQDRQFILSSKKLLLSDSGFYLCAWRYTGAGGYTFGSGTRLTVV.